This T cell receptor (beta chain) appears in the sequencing data of a study of cytomegalovirus exposure and HLA in healthy donors. 13 Jbeta primers and 60 Vbeta primers were used for the PCR. Sequencing was performed with immunoSEQ multiplex PCR; in TCRdb, only in-frame clones are kept and a portion is missing. This sample has under 200,000 clones, with roughly 80% found just once. CDR3 length: 15 residues. Germline V gene data show CDR1 as SGHNT and CDR2 as YYREEE (reference sequence). V shed 4 bases and J 2 bases; nucleotides not matched to a gene: 3. The sequence was collected from a man aged 18-30 years in good health and CMV-seronegative. The genes are TRBV5-4 and TRBJ2-5; 12 nucleotides match TRBD2. The material sequenced was PBMCs. CDR3 in DNA: TGTGCCAGCAGCGGCGGGACTAGCGGGCAAGAGACCCAGTACTTC. It encodes CASSGGTSGQETQYF. Complete variable domain (other parts from reference TRBV5-4 and TRBJ2-5): ETGVTQSPTHLIKTRGQQVTLRCSSQSGHNTVSWYQQALGQGPQFIFQYYREEENGRGNFPPRFSGLQFPNYSSELNVNALELDDSALYLCASSGGTSGQETQYFGPGTRLLVL.